The 2 T cell receptor beta chains below were found in one sample sequenced in a study of spatial heterogeneity in lung cancer. Regarding the study as a whole: Tumor mutation counts were tracked by expanded intratumoral alpha and beta TCR counts.

Time point denoted: sample taken at primary tumor resection. No antigen is known for these receptors. A single record per CDR3 protein comes from TCRdb applying MiXCR to the 5' RACE reads. The sample holds roughly 7,700 distinct CDR3 sequences; 5% to 6% are singletons and the top ten take 24%. Sequencing was performed on lung tumor tissue, taken at surgery. These receptors were taken from a male donor with early-stage non-small cell lung cancer.

By share, this clonotype ranks as large. This chain joins TRBV29-1 and TRBJ2-7; TRBD2 matches 7 bases. This CDR3 contains 13 residues. Germline V gives CDR1 SQVTM, CDR2 ANQGSEA. The trim removed 3 bases at V and 2 bases at J, leaving 4 bases unmatched. The CDR3 region is CSVEGGTTYEQYF. DNA of the CDR3: TGCAGCGTTGAGGGAGGGACTACCTACGAGCAGTACTTC.

This clonotype was counted many times. J is TRBJ2-7 and V is TRBV28; 7 nucleotides line up with TRBD1. The CDR3 is made up of 14 amino acids. The V gene end was trimmed by 3 bases and the J gene end by 3 bases; junction bases not matched to a gene: 5. The V gene's germline CDR1 is MDHEN and CDR2 SYDVKM. The DNA for the CDR3 is TGTGCCAGCAGTTTGCCCCACAGGGGCTACGAGCAGTACTTC. Its translation: CASSLPHRGYEQYF.